Below, 20 T cell receptor beta chains from the same sample are listed, as sequenced in a study of T cell responses to AZD1222 COVID-19 vaccine (dated by TCRdb to about 2021). The method was the immunoSEQ multiplex PCR assay. TCRdb re-hosts the immuneACCESS table, in-frame sequences only. Its copies lack some clones; in the studies checked, an unresolved V gene accounts for under half of them, and the cause for the rest is not known. The sample has around 140,000 clones on record, 85% to 95% of them singletons. More than 4.5% of the sample rests with the top ten. The time point label for this specimen denotes: baseline before first vaccination. The sample was peripheral blood, taken on day 0 of AZD1222 vaccination. Receptors were obtained from an adult in good health.

This chain connects TRBV6-5 to TRBJ1-1, with no clear D. The CDR3 is 13 amino acids. The germline gives CDR1 MNHEY, CDR2 SVGAGI. V lost 8 bases, J lost 4 bases, and 14 bases lay in between. The CDR3 loop reads CASAWRESTEAFF. The CDR3 region has the DNA TGTGCCAGCGCCTGGAGGGAGAGCACTGAAGCTTTCTTT.

The rearrangement uses TRBV6-2 or TRBV6-3 and TRBJ1-1; perhaps TRBD1 as D (6 bases). Germline lookup yields CDR1 MNHEY and CDR2 SVGEGT. The CDR3 is 17 residues long. V lost 4 bases, J lost 0 bases, and 18 bases lay in between. The CDR3 DNA reads as TGTGCCAGCAGTTTGGATCTGGGGGGCACTTTGAACACTGAAGCTTTCTTT. Translation gives CASSLDLGGTLNTEAFF.

The rearrangement uses TRBV27 and TRBJ1-2; 9 nucleotides align to TRBD1. Germline CDR1 is MNHEY and CDR2 is SMNVEV (reference sequence). The trim removed 2 bases at V and 8 bases at J, leaving 9 bases unmatched. The length of the CDR3 is 15 residues. CDR3 loop: CASSLRDRASEGYTF. The CDR3 DNA sequence: TGTGCCAGCAGTTTAAGGGACAGGGCTTCCGAGGGCTACACCTTC.

This clone was counted once. The gene calls are TRBV20-1 and TRBJ2-2, with TRBD2 identical over 8 bases. After removal of 3 bases from V and 6 bases from J, the junction contained 27 bases not matched to a gene. Germline-derived CDR1 and CDR2 are DFQATT and SNEGSKA (reference sequence). The CDR3 length is 21 residues. The CDR3 here is CSASAALVSGTSSPQSGELFF. The CDR3 DNA follows: TGCAGTGCTAGTGCCGCACTAGTGTCAGGGACTAGTTCACCTCAGTCCGGGGAGCTGTTTTTT.

The chain uses TRBV27 and TRBJ2-7; D is undetermined. The V and J ends lost 7 bases and 4 bases respectively, with 8 bases between them. CDR1 is MNHEY and CDR2 is SMNVEV in the germline V gene (reference sequence). The CDR3 runs to 11 residues. The CDR3 DNA reads TGTGCCAGCAAACCGATTTACGAGCAGTACTTC. Amino acids: CASKPIYEQYF.

This sequence joins TRBV24-1 and TRBJ2-1; the D is unclear. Trimming took 9 bases from V and 4 from J, leaving 18 bases between them. The CDR3 has 15 amino acids. The V gene's germline CDR1 is KGHDR and CDR2 SFDVKD. The CDR3 here is CATAVGFLRYNEQFF. The CDR3 DNA reads TGTGCCACCGCAGTCGGGTTTCTAAGGTACAATGAGCAGTTCTTC.

V is TRBV11-1 and J is TRBJ2-7, with D unclear. CDR3 length: 12 residues. Trimming stripped 7 bases from V and 3 bases from J, with 10 bases between. Per the germline V gene, CDR1 is SGHAT and CDR2 is FQDESV (reference sequence). The CDR3 coding sequence is TGTGCCAGCACCTCTAGAGGCTACGAGCAGTACTTC. Protein product: CASTSRGYEQYF.

J is TRBJ2-2 and V is TRBV3-1 (or the pseudogene TRBV3-2); D not resolved. With 1 base removed from V and 3 bases from J, the gap between germline ends came to 9 bases. This CDR3 has 15 residues. Germline loops: CDR1 LGHDT, CDR2 YNNKEL (reference sequence). DNA of the CDR3: TGTGCCAGCAGCCAAGGATCCGCTTACACCGGGGAGCTGTTTTTT. As protein: CASSQGSAYTGELFF.

V is TRBV30 and J is TRBJ1-2; a weak D match, TRBD1 (5 bases). From germline, CDR1 is GTSNPN and CDR2 SVGIG (reference sequence). Trimming removed 4 bases at V and 8 bases at J, with 11 bases between. This CDR3 spans 11 amino acids. Here the CDR3 reads CAWNGAAGYTF. In DNA, the CDR3 is TGTGCCTGGAATGGGGCGGCCGGCTACACCTTC.

V and J are TRBV14 and TRBJ1-6; D perhaps matches TRBD1 (6 bases). The CDR3 covers 16 residues. Germline assignment: CDR1 SGHDN and CDR2 FVKESK. The ends were cut back, 4 bases at V and 8 bases at J, with 18 bases in the middle. The CDR3, as DNA: TGTGCCAGCAGCCCACTGGGGGGGACAAATGATTCACCCCTCCACTTT. Encoded protein: CASSPLGGTNDSPLHF.

The V and J genes are TRBV7-2 and TRBJ2-5, with TRBD2 identical over 11 bases. Germline trimming cut 5 bases from V and 4 bases from J; bases unmatched to any gene: 6. The germline CDR1 and CDR2 sequences are SGHTA and FQGNSA. The CDR3 is 15 amino acids. Here the CDR3 reads CASSPEGLAGETQYF. CDR3 in DNA: TGTGCCAGCAGCCCCGAAGGACTAGCGGGAGAGACCCAGTACTTC.

The V and J genes are TRBV6-5 and TRBJ2-7; D remains ambiguous. This CDR3 is 14 amino acids long. CDR1 MNHEY and CDR2 SVGAGI come from the germline V gene. Trimming took off 6 bases at V and 3 bases at J, with 15 bases between the two ends. The CDR3 DNA is TGTGCCAGCAGCCCCCTGAGAGAGATCTACGAGCAGTACTTC. Translated: CASSPLREIYEQYF.

This chain uses TRBV21-1 with TRBJ2-3; TRBD1 is taken as the D call from the table, unchecked against the DNA. TRBV21-1 is a listed pseudogene. This CDR3 spans 23 amino acids. The CDR3 here is CASSLSSLGFRGPYPSPTDTQYF. In DNA, the CDR3 is TGTGCCAGCAGCCTCTCTTCCCTGGGGTTCAGGGGTCCATACCCTTCCCCGACAGATACGCAGTATTTT.

The chain employs TRBV12-5 and TRBJ2-5, with TRBD2 matching over 7 bases. From germline, CDR1 is LGHNT and CDR2 FRNRAP. The ends lost 4 bases at V and 5 bases at J; junction bases unmatched: 4. The CDR3 has 13 amino acids. The CDR3 loop reads CASGYGGGETQYF. The CDR3, as DNA: TGTGCTAGTGGTTACGGGGGAGGGGAGACCCAGTACTTC.

Here the CDR3 reads CASSLIQGYDSPLHF. DNA of the CDR3: TGCGCCAGCAGCCTGATACAGGGTTACGATTCACCCCTCCACTTT. The J gene is TRBJ1-6, the V gene TRBV5-1; perhaps TRBD1 as D (6 bases). Germline V CDR1 and CDR2: SGHRS, YFSETQ. This CDR3 is built from 15 residues. Trimming left V 4 bases short and J 8 bases short, with 16 bases between.

This chain uses TRBV5-5 with TRBJ1-1; D is possibly TRBD1 (5 bases). The CDR3 is made up of 16 amino acids. Germline V lookup: CDR1 SGHKS, CDR2 YYEKEE (reference sequence). The germline V and J ends were trimmed by 5 bases and 1 base, with 18 bases remaining between them. CDR3 sequence (DNA): TGTGCCAGCAGTCCGGGACTACCGATGAGGAACACTGAAGCTTTCTTT. Translated: CASSPGLPMRNTEAFF.

This rearrangement joins TRBV27 to TRBJ2-7; TRBD2 might be the D (5 bases). The germline V gene encodes CDR1 MNHEY and CDR2 SMNVEV (reference sequence). With 3 bases removed from V and 2 bases from J, the gap between germline ends came to 20 bases. The CDR3 consists of 17 residues. CDR3 DNA sequence: TGTGCCAGCAGTTTCTCAGGTGGGAGCTCCCCCCCCTACGAGCAGTACTTC. Its protein product is CASSFSGGSSPPYEQYF.

V is TRBV3-1 (or the pseudogene TRBV3-2) and J is TRBJ2-7, with 7 bases matching TRBD2. The CDR3 loop spans 14 amino acids. The trim removed 4 bases at V and 2 bases at J, leaving 5 bases unmatched. The V gene's germline CDR1 is LGHDT and CDR2 YNNKEL (reference sequence). CDR3 bases: TGTGCCAGCAGCCTCGCGGCGGGAGCCTACGAGCAGTACTTC. This encodes CASSLAAGAYEQYF.

The J gene is TRBJ2-7, the V gene TRBV18; tentatively, D is TRBD2 (6 bases). V was trimmed by 3 bases and J by 5 bases, leaving 17 bases between them. Looked up from germline, CDR1 is KGHSH and CDR2 is LQKENI. This CDR3 region has 15 residues. CDR3 sequence reads: CASSPVGGIYDEQYF. DNA of the CDR3: TGTGCCAGCTCACCTGTGGGGGGTATCTATGACGAGCAGTACTTC.

V usage is TRBV30 and J usage is TRBJ2-7, with 8 bases identical to TRBD1. V was pared by 6 bases and J by 3 bases, with 1 base of the junction left unmatched. The CDR3 has 11 residues. In germline, CDR1 is GTSNPN, CDR2 SVGIG (reference sequence). CDR3 in amino acids: CACGTGYEQYF. CDR3 DNA sequence: TGTGCCTGTGGGACAGGCTACGAGCAGTACTTC.